A few counts support the clone carrying this TCR beta chain. Its specificity is not known. The sequenced template was cDNA made from the entire isolated RNA. Only in-frame clones appear in the TCRdb table, and some are missing; sequencing was by immunoSEQ multiplex PCR. Of over 100,000 clones detected, 16% appear once; the ten largest clones hold over 2%. These data belong to a study of beta chain features in type 1 diabetes. Study findings and constraints: Patients with Type 1 diabetes showed moderately but significantly shorter TCRB CDR3s in all four CD4+ subsets.

The V segment lost 5 bases and the J segment 7 bases; nucleotides outside the gene matches: 14. The CDR3 is made up of 16 amino acids. Germline V gene sequence: CDR1 SEHNR, CDR2 FQNEAQ (reference sequence). V is TRBV7-9 and J is TRBJ2-7, with TRBD1 matching 10 bases. The sample consisted of central memory CD4+ T cells from blood. The sequence derives from a man aged 30 to 39 with type 1 diabetes. CDR3 sequence (DNA): TGTGCCAGCAGCACACCTGCCGGGACAGGGGCTGGAGAGCAGTACTTC. This translates into CASSTPAGTGAGEQYF.